This TCR beta chain originates from a study of early T cells in non-severe SARS-CoV-2 infection (TCRdb year 2021). Background on the whole study: Bulk RNA from unsorted whole blood was used for TCR sequencing, so alpha and beta chains could not be paired. What the authors observed across the whole study: Matching against VDJdb was skewed toward anti-spike CD8 responses, likely underestimated virus-specific expansions, and missed private and CD4 specificities.

Set within a cohort of healthcare workers in London, UK, this nested case-control study involved weekly PCR testing of nasopharyngeal swabs along with blood sampling. Healthcare workers were recruited between 23 and 31 March 2020, during the week of the UK lockdown, and were followed weekly for up to roughly 15 weeks. Relative to germline, V is 5 bases shorter and J is 5 bases shorter, with 12 bases between their ends. Its CDR3 holds 13 amino acids, cysteine through phenylalanine. Only the CDR3 DNA is retained, 39 bases long and in frame from the first base. This clonotype was picked up a small number of times. This clone's antigen is unknown. Base qualities are not at hand, and no much larger clone is one base apart. The receptor library was made with 5' RACE. Sequencer: NextSeq 500. Unique molecular identifiers were attached to individual cDNA molecules in the TCR library protocol so that sequencing error and PCR bias could be corrected. Sequencing covered both TCR alpha and beta chains, and within each sample the abundances of alpha and beta sequences were tightly co-correlated. From the authors' description of their analysis: Decombinator V4 was used to annotate the V gene, J gene and CDR3 of the TCR sequences. Expanded TCRs were defined as changing significantly between any two time points under a Poisson model with p below 0.0001. TCR abundances were normalised to the total number of TCRs sequenced per sample and expressed as counts per million. MAIT TCRs were defined by TRAV1-2 paired with TRAJ12, TRAJ20 or TRAJ33, and iNKT TCRs by TRAV10 paired with TRAJ18. A search of VDJdb, accessed on 1 November 2021, was run for TCRs annotated to CMV, EBV and SARS-CoV-2, with TCRs annotated for multiple antigens excluded. Starting from the raw public reads, TCRdb applied fastp trimming at Q25, assembled clones with MiXCR and retained in-frame beta chains. Each CDR3 protein gets just one entry, which takes the most common genes and DNA from the rows behind it. The authors' filters were not applied to this entry. A total of nearly 70,000 distinct CDR3 sequences appear in this sample, roughly 4.8% of them only once. The ten largest clonotypes hold roughly 3.6% of the sample.

This sample comprised whole blood, obtained at baseline. The chain is assembled from TRBV12-3 or TRBV12-4 and TRBJ2-5; the D gene is not confidently resolved. This sequence was found in an adult who was a healthcare worker with PCR-confirmed SARS-CoV-2 infection or an uninfected control (not recorded which). The donor label of this sample is uncertain. The CDR3 here reads CASSPTVAETQYF. At the DNA level, the sequence is TGTGCCAGCAGTCCCACAGTTGCGGAGACCCAGTACTTC.